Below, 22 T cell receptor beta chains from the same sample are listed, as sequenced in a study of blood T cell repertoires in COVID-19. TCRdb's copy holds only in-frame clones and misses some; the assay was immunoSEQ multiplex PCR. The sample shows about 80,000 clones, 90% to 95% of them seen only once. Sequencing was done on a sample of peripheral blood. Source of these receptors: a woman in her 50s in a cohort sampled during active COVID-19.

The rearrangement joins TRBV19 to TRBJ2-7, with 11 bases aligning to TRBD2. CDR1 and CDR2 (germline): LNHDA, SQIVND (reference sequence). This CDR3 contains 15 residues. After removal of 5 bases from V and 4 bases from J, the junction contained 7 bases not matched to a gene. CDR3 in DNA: TGTGCCAGTAGTCCCCGACTAGCGGGGTTGTACGAGCAGTACTTC. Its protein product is CASSPRLAGLYEQYF.

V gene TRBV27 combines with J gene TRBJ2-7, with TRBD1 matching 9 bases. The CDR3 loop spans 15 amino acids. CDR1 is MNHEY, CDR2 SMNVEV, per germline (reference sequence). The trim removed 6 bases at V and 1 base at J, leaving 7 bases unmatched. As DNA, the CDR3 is TGTGCCAGCAGACCTGCGGGACAGGGTTCCTACGAGCAGTACTTC. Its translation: CASRPAGQGSYEQYF.

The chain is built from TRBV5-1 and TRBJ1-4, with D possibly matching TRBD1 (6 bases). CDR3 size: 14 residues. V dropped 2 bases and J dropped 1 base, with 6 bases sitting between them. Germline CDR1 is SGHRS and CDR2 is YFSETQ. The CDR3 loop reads CASSFRGTNEKLFF. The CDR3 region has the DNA TGCGCCAGCAGCTTCAGGGGAACTAATGAAAAACTGTTTTTT.

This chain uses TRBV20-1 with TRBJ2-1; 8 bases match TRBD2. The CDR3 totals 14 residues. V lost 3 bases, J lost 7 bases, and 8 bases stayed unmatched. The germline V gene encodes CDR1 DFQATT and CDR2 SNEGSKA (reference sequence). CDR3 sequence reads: CSASGLAGSNEQFF. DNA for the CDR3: TGCAGTGCTAGTGGTCTAGCGGGCTCGAATGAGCAGTTCTTC.

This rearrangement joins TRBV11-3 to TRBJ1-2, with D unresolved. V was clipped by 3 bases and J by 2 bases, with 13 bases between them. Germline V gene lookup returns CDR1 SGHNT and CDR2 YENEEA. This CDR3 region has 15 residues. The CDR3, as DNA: TGTGCCAGCAGCTTGTATTCTACTGAGAACTATGGCTACACCTTC. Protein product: CASSLYSTENYGYTF.

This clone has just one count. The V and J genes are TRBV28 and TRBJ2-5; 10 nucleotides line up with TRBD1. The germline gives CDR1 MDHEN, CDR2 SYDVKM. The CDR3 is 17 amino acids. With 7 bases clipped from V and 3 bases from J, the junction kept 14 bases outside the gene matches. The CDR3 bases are TGTGCCAGCACGATGGCGTCCGGGACAGGGGCGAAAGAGACCCAGTACTTC. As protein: CASTMASGTGAKETQYF.

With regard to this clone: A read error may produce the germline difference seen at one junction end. This CDR3 reads CASSPQPRDKWDF. In DNA, the CDR3 is TGTGCCAGCAGTCCCCAACCCCGGGACAAGTGGGACTTC. The V call is TRBV6-5, the J call TRBJ2-7; D is possibly TRBD1 (6 bases). Germline values: CDR1 MNHEY, CDR2 SVGAGI. The CDR3 covers 13 residues.

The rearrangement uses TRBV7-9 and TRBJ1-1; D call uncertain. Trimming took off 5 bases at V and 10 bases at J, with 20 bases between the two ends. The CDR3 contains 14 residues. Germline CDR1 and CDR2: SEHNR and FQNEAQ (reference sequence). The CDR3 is CASSVGSGWRVAFF. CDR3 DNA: TGTGCCAGCAGCGTGGGTAGTGGTTGGAGGGTAGCTTTCTTT.

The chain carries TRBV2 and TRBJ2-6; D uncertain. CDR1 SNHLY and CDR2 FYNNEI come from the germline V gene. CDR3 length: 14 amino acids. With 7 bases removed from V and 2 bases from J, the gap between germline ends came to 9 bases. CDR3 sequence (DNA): TGTGCCAGCAAACGGGTTCCTGGGGCCAACGTCCTGACTTTC. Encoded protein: CASKRVPGANVLTF.

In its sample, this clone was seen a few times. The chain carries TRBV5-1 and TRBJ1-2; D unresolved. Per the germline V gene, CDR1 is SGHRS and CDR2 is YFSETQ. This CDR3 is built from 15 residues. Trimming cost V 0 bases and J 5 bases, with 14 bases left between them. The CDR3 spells CASSLGGHSLYGYTF. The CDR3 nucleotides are TGCGCCAGCAGCTTGGGAGGGCATTCTCTTTATGGCTACACCTTC.

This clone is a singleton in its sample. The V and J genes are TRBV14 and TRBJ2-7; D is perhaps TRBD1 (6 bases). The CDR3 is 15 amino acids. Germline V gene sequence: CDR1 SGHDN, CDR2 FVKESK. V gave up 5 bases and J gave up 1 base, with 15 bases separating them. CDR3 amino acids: CASSGGPMFSYEQYF. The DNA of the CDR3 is TGTGCCAGCAGCGGGGGCCCGATGTTTTCCTACGAGCAGTACTTC. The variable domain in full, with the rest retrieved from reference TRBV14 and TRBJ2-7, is EAGVTQFPSHSVIEKGQTVTLRCDPISGHDNLYWYRRVMGKEIKFLLHFVKESKQDESGMPNNRFLAERTGGTYSTLKVQPAELEDSGVYFCASSGGPMFSYEQYFGPGTRLTVT.

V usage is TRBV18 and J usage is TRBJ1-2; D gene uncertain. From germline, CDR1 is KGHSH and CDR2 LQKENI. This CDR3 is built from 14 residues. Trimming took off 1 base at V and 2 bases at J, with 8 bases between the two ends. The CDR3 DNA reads TGTGCCAGCTCACCACGAGACGGGAACTATGGCTACACCTTC. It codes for CASSPRDGNYGYTF. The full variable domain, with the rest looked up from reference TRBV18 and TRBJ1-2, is NAGVMQNPRHLVRRRGQEARLRCSPMKGHSHVYWYRQLPEEGLKFMVYLQKENIIDESGMPKERFSAEFPKEGPSILRIQQVVRGDSAAYFCASSPRDGNYGYTFGSGTRLTVV.

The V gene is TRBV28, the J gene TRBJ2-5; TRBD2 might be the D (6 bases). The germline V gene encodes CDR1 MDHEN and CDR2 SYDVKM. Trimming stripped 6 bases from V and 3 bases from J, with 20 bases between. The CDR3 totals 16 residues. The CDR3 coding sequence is TGTGCCAGCAGGCCTACCGGGACTGCTCACGAAGAGACCCAGTACTTC. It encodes CASRPTGTAHEETQYF.

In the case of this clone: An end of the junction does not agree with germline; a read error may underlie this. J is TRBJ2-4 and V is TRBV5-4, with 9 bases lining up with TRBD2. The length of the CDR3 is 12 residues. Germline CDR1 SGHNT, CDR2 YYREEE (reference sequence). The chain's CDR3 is CASSTGRLAATF. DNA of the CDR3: TGTGCCAGCAGTACTGGTAGACTAGCGGCTACATTC.

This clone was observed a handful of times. The CDR3 is CASSQGEVGTDTQYF. The CDR3 DNA follows: TGCGCCAGCAGCCAAGGGGAGGTTGGCACAGATACGCAGTATTTT. The chain links TRBV4-1 to TRBJ2-3, with a possible D match to TRBD2 (6 bases). The germline CDR1 and CDR2 sequences are MGHRA and YSYEKL. This CDR3 is 15 amino acids long. V gave up 1 base and J gave up 1 base, with 9 bases separating them.

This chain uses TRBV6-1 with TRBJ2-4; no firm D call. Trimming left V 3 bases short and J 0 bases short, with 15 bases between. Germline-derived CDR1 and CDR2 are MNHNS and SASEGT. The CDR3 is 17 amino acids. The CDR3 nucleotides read TGTGCCAGCAGTGAGTTACAGAAGTCACTAGCCAAAAACATTCAGTACTTC. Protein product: CASSELQKSLAKNIQYF.

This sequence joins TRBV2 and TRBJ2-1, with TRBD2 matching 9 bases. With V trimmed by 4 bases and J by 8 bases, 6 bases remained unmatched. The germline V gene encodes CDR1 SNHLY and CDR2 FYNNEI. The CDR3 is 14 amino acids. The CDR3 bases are TGTGCCAGCAGTGTCGCGGGGGGGAGGGATGAGCAGTTCTTC. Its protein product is CASSVAGGRDEQFF.

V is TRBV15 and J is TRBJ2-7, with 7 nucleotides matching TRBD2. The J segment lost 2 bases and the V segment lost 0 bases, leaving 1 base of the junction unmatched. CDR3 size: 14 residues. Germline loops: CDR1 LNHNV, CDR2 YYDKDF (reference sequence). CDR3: CATSRDSGPYEQYF. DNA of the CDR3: TGTGCCACCAGCAGAGATAGCGGGCCCTACGAGCAGTACTTC.

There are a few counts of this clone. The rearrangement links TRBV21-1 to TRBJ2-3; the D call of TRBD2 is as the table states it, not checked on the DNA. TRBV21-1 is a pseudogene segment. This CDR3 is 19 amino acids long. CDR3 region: CASSKVGLAGGDSTDTQYF. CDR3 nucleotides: TGTGCCAGCAGCAAAGTGGGGCTAGCGGGGGGCGACAGCACAGATACGCAGTATTTT.

The CDR3 loop is CASFLTGGVVTDTQYF. CDR3 bases: TGTGCCAGCTTTCTTACAGGGGGCGTTGTCACAGATACGCAGTATTTT. V and J are TRBV7-9 and TRBJ2-3; 9 positions match TRBD1. The germline gives CDR1 SEHNR, CDR2 FQNEAQ (reference sequence). V trimming: 8 bases; J trimming: 2 bases; junction bases outside the gene matches: 11. This CDR3 has 16 amino acids.

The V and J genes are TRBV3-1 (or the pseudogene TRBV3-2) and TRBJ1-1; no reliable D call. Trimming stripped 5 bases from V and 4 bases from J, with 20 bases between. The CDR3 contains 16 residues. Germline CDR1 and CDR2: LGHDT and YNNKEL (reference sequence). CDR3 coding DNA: TGTGCCAGCAGCTCAATTGCCACGCCGTCCGGCACTGAAGCTTTCTTT. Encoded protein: CASSSIATPSGTEAFF.

CDR3 nucleotide sequence: TGTGCCAGCAGTTTCCCAAGAAGGACAGGAGAGACCCAGTACTTC. Translated, it gives CASSFPRRTGETQYF. The V call is TRBV28, the J call TRBJ2-5; 7 positions match TRBD1. The CDR3 has 15 residues. V shed 3 bases, J shed 4 bases, and the junction held 8 bases outside the gene matches. From germline, CDR1 is MDHEN and CDR2 SYDVKM.